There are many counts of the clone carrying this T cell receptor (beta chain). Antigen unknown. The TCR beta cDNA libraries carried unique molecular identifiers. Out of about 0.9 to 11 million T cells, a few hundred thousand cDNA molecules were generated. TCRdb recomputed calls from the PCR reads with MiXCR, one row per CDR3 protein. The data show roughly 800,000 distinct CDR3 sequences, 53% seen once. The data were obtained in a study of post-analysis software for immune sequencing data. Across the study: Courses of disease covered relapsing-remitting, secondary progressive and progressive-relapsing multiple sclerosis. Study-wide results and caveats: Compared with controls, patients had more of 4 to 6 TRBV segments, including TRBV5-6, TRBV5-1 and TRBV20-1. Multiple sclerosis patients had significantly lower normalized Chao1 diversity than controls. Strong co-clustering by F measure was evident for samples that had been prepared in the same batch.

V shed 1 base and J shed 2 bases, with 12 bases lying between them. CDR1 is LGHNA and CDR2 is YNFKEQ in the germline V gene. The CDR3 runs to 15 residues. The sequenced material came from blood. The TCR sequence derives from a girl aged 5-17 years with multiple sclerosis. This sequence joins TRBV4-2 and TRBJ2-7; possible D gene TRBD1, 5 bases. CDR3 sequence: CASSQGGGAPYEQYF. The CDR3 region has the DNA TGTGCCAGCAGCCAAGGAGGTGGGGCACCCTACGAGCAGTACTTC.